The next 21 T cell receptor beta chains were all read from a single sample in a study of blood T cell repertoires in COVID-19. Assay: immunoSEQ multiplex PCR; the TCRdb copy retains only in-frame clones and omits some. The sample holds roughly 400,000 clones, less than 95% seen once. Sequencing was done on a sample of PBMCs or T cells enriched from blood (not recorded which). The origin of the receptors is a man aged 18 to 30 who had recovered from COVID-19.

This clone was picked up one time. J is TRBJ1-6 and V is TRBV6-5; 8 bases fit TRBD1. Germline CDR1 is MNHEY and CDR2 is SVGAGI. This CDR3 contains 12 residues. The trim removed 11 bases at V and 9 bases at J, leaving 6 bases unmatched. In DNA, the CDR3 is TGTGCCGGTTCGGACAGGGTTTCACCCCTCCACTTT. This encodes CAGSDRVSPLHF.

The chain carries TRBV19 and TRBJ1-1; 11 nucleotides match TRBD1. The germline V gene has CDR1 LNHDA and CDR2 SQIVND (reference sequence). The CDR3 is 12 residues long. Germline trimming cut 5 bases from V and 10 bases from J; bases unmatched to any gene: 3. CDR3 protein: CASSGGTGGAFF. The CDR3, as DNA: TGTGCCAGTAGTGGGGGGACAGGGGGAGCTTTCTTT.

The chain uses TRBV5-1 and TRBJ2-2; no clear D gene. The CDR3 is made up of 13 amino acids. From germline, CDR1 is SGHRS and CDR2 YFSETQ. Trimming removed 4 bases at V and 4 bases at J, with 8 bases between. CDR3 protein: CASSPGTTGELFF. DNA for the CDR3: TGCGCCAGCAGCCCAGGAACCACCGGGGAGCTGTTTTTT. Using reference TRBV5-1 and TRBJ2-2 for the parts outside the CDR3, the full variable domain is KAGVTQTPRYLIKTRGQQVTLSCSPISGHRSVSWYQQTPGQGLQFLFEYFSETQRNKGNFPGRFSGRQFSNSRSEMNVSTLELGDSALYLCASSPGTTGELFFGEGSRLTVL.

The chain is built from TRBV27 and TRBJ1-1; D call uncertain. Germline CDR1 reads MNHEY; CDR2 reads SMNVEV (reference sequence). The V gene lost 4 bases and the J gene lost 0 bases, with 18 bases spanning the gap. This CDR3 is 17 amino acids long. As DNA, the CDR3 is TGTGCCAGCAGTTCCATCCCGGGAACCAGCATGAACACTGAAGCTTTCTTT. This translates into CASSSIPGTSMNTEAFF.

DNA of the CDR3: TGTGCCAGCAGTATGACAGGGAACTATGGCTACACCTTC. Its protein product is CASSMTGNYGYTF. The V call is TRBV2, the J call TRBJ1-2; TRBD1 matches at 7 bases. Germline trimming cut 5 bases from V and 2 bases from J; bases unmatched to any gene: 2. The germline V gene encodes CDR1 SNHLY and CDR2 FYNNEI. The CDR3 has 13 amino acids.

The chain has TRBV7-9 and TRBJ2-3; a possible D gene is TRBD1 (6 bases). The germline V and J ends were trimmed by 3 bases and 6 bases, with 19 bases remaining between them. Germline CDR1 and CDR2: SEHNR and FQNEAQ (reference sequence). This CDR3 contains 16 residues. The CDR3 DNA sequence: TGTGCCAGCAGCTTCCCGGCGACAGGCTCACGGGATACGCAGTATTTT. Its protein is CASSFPATGSRDTQYF.

This chain joins TRBV6-5 and TRBJ1-5, with D perhaps TRBD1 (6 bases). V lost 0 bases, J lost 2 bases, and 8 bases lay in between. This CDR3 spans 15 amino acids. Germline CDR1 and CDR2: MNHEY and SVGAGI. DNA for the CDR3: TGTGCCAGCAGTTACTCAGGGGGTGGCAATCAGCCCCAGCATTTT. As protein: CASSYSGGGNQPQHF.

The genes are TRBV2 and TRBJ1-4; possible D gene TRBD1, 5 bases. Germline lookup yields CDR1 SNHLY and CDR2 FYNNEI. This CDR3 contains 13 residues. The V end was cut by 6 bases, the J end by 8 bases, with 13 bases between. The CDR3 coding sequence is TGTGCCAGCAGGGCAGGGAGGCTAGAAAAACTGTTTTTT. Translated, it gives CASRAGRLEKLFF.

This clone has just one count. The rearrangement joins TRBV10-3 to TRBJ2-2; TRBD1 matches at 10 bases. Germline V gene data show CDR1 as ENHRY and CDR2 as SYGVKD. The V and J ends lost 8 bases and 5 bases, in that order; junction bases with no gene match: 8. The CDR3 has 15 residues. The CDR3 here is CAIGTGALQTGELFF. CDR3 sequence (DNA): TGTGCCATCGGGACAGGGGCCCTGCAGACCGGGGAGCTGTTTTTT.

The chain recombines TRBV5-4 with TRBJ2-2, with 8 bases identical to TRBD2. This CDR3 spans 18 amino acids. Germline assignment: CDR1 SGHNT and CDR2 YYREEE (reference sequence). V dropped 3 bases and J dropped 5; count of bases not matched to a gene: 15. The chain's CDR3 is CASSSAKQTSVGTGELFF. The CDR3 DNA reads TGTGCCAGCAGCTCGGCAAAACAGACTAGCGTGGGGACCGGGGAGCTGTTTTTT.

The chain uses TRBV7-8 and TRBJ1-3; unclear D gene. In germline, CDR1 is SGHVS, CDR2 FQNEAQ. V lost 5 bases, J lost 0 bases, and 11 bases lay in between. The CDR3 contains 15 residues. The CDR3 DNA reads as TGTGCCAGCAGCCGCACACGATACTCTGGAAACACCATATATTTT. Protein: CASSRTRYSGNTIYF.

The chain carries TRBV10-1 and TRBJ1-6; maybe TRBD1 (6 bases). Deletions cut 6 bases from V and 7 bases from J, with 13 bases between. Germline lookup yields CDR1 WNHNN and CDR2 SYGVQD (reference sequence). This CDR3 contains 14 residues. CDR3 sequence reads: CASSPTGKNSPLHF. The CDR3 bases are TGCGCCAGCAGCCCCACAGGGAAAAATTCACCCCTCCACTTT.

The chain is built from TRBV25-1 and TRBJ2-5, with 7 bases that match TRBD1. The V and J ends lost 3 bases and 1 base, in that order; junction bases with no gene match: 8. Germline V gives CDR1 MGHDK, CDR2 SYGVNS. The CDR3 runs 16 residues. CDR3 sequence (DNA): TGTGCCAGCAGTGATTTCTCGGGACAGCCCCAAGAGACCCAGTACTTC. It yields the protein CASSDFSGQPQETQYF.

The rearrangement uses TRBV9 and TRBJ1-6, with a tentative D call TRBD1 (6 bases). V shed 3 bases and J shed 5 bases, with 18 bases lying between them. CDR3 length: 17 amino acids. Germline values: CDR1 SGDLS, CDR2 YYNGEE. The CDR3 reads CASSASPGAFNNSPLHF. The CDR3 DNA reads as TGTGCCAGCAGCGCATCCCCAGGGGCTTTCAATAATTCACCCCTCCACTTT.

This chain joins TRBV4-2 and TRBJ2-2; 7 bases fit TRBD2. Germline V gene sequence: CDR1 LGHNA, CDR2 YNFKEQ. The CDR3 length is 16 residues. The J segment lost 6 bases and the V segment lost 4 bases, leaving 11 bases of the junction unmatched. CDR3 DNA sequence: TGTGCCAGCAGCCCATTATCGGGGGGTTCCCCCGGGGAGCTGTTTTTT. It codes for CASSPLSGGSPGELFF.

The gene calls are TRBV30 and TRBJ1-2; D might be TRBD1 (5 bases). Germline-derived CDR1 and CDR2 are GTSNPN and SVGIG (reference sequence). The CDR3 covers 15 residues. V was clipped by 0 bases and J by 0 bases, with 11 bases between them. CDR3 amino acids: CAWSVMGRANYGYTF. DNA of the CDR3: TGTGCCTGGAGTGTAATGGGCAGGGCTAACTATGGCTACACCTTC.

This chain uses TRBV12-3 or TRBV12-4 with TRBJ1-1, with D maybe TRBD1 (6 bases). The CDR3 has 12 residues. The V end lost 5 bases, the J end lost 6 bases, and 10 bases lay between the germline ends. This CDR3 is CASSPTGPEAFF. The CDR3, as DNA: TGTGCCAGCAGTCCGACAGGCCCTGAAGCTTTCTTT.

This rearrangement joins TRBV2 to TRBJ1-6, with a possible D match to TRBD1 (5 bases). Germline lookup yields CDR1 SNHLY and CDR2 FYNNEI. Trimming pared 7 bases from V and 6 bases from J, leaving 10 bases between. This CDR3 spans 13 amino acids. The CDR3 DNA follows: TGTGCCAGCAATTTTGACAGTAATTCACCCCTCCACTTT. Translated, it gives CASNFDSNSPLHF.

A word on this clone: The sample holds other DNA sequences that translate to the same CDR3. The gene calls are TRBV19 and TRBJ2-1; 9 nucleotides agree with TRBD2. Per the germline V gene, CDR1 is LNHDA and CDR2 is SQIVND (reference sequence). J was trimmed by 6 bases and V by 6 bases; bases with no gene match: 6. The CDR3 length is 14 residues. DNA for the CDR3: TGTGCCAGTAGCGAGGCGGGAGGGCGCAATGAGCAGTTCTTC. Residues: CASSEAGGRNEQFF.

This chain uses TRBV5-1 with TRBJ2-1; 8 bases are a match to TRBD2. Trimming cost V 0 bases and J 8 bases; bases outside gene matches: 10. This CDR3 has 16 residues. Germline values: CDR1 SGHRS, CDR2 YFSETQ. CDR3: CASSLAFAGGSDEQFF. In DNA form, the CDR3 reads TGCGCCAGCAGCTTGGCCTTCGCGGGAGGTAGCGATGAGCAGTTCTTC.

The chain is built from TRBV27 and TRBJ1-1, with D possibly TRBD1 on 5 matching bases. The CDR3 is 14 amino acids. In germline, CDR1 is MNHEY, CDR2 SMNVEV (reference sequence). The V end lost 2 bases, the J end lost 4 bases, and 11 bases lay between the germline ends. CDR3 DNA: TGTGCCAGCAGTTTAGGGGGGTCGAGCACTGAAGCTTTCTTT. This sequence encodes CASSLGGSSTEAFF.